This T cell receptor beta chain was recorded in a study of T cell responses to AZD1222 COVID-19 vaccine. This CDR3 spans 11 amino acids. V dropped 6 bases and J dropped 4 bases, with 10 bases sitting between them. Germline CDR1 and CDR2: DFQATT and SNEGSKA (reference sequence). TCRdb keeps only in-frame clones here, not all; method: immunoSEQ multiplex PCR. The table lists fewer than 120,000 clones, 92% of them singletons. V is TRBV20-1 and J is TRBJ2-7, with no clear D. The source of this sequence is an adult in good health. Sample: peripheral blood, taken on day 0 of AZD1222 vaccination. The CDR3 DNA sequence: TGCAGTGCCATTCAGGTTTACGAGCAGTACTTC. It is translated as CSAIQVYEQYF.